These T cell receptor beta chains were read from a single sample in a study of blood T cell repertoires in COVID-19. TCRdb keeps only in-frame clones here, not all; method: immunoSEQ multiplex PCR. The sample holds approximately 69,000 clones, 75% to 90% seen once. What was sequenced was peripheral blood. These receptors all come from a woman older than 75 with acute or convalescent COVID-19. CDR3s include the opening cysteine and the closing phenylalanine or tryptophan. D genes are given only for firm matches. Rows give clone size only sometimes, using once, few, many, or a class for an expanded clone.

NA TRBJ1-1 TRBV7-2 NA CASSSRGGRGNTEAFF TGTGCCAGCAGCTCTCGGGGAGGGAGAGGTAACACTGAAGCTTTCTTT
NA TRBJ2-3 TRBV25-1 TRBD2 CASSELYASGSVSDTQYF TGTGCCAGCAGTGAATTATATGCTAGCGGGAGTGTATCGGATACGCAGTATTTT
NA TRBJ1-2 TRBV5-1 TRBD1 CASSQGQGSNYGYTF TGCGCCAGCAGCCAAGGACAGGGGTCTAACTATGGCTACACCTTC
NA TRBJ2-1 TRBV11-3 TRBD2 CASSSLAGVFNEQFF TGTGCCAGCAGCTCTCTAGCGGGAGTCTTTAATGAGCAGTTCTTC
NA TRBJ2-1 TRBV6-1 NA CASSATSRSSYNEQFF TGTGCCAGCAGTGCCACTAGCAGAAGCTCCTACAATGAGCAGTTCTTC
NA TRBJ2-3 TRBV18 NA CASSPWGGNTDTQYF TGTGCCAGCTCACCATGGGGCGGAAACACAGATACGCAGTATTTT
few TRBJ2-3 TRBV15 TRBD1 CATSREGQGLTDTQYF TGTGCCACCAGCAGAGAGGGACAGGGTCTGACAGATACGCAGTATTTT
NA TRBJ1-5 TRBV7-8 NA CASSPRFGAQNQPQHF TGTGCCAGCAGCCCTCGCTTTGGGGCCCAAAATCAGCCCCAGCATTTT
NA TRBJ1-4 TRBV2 NA CASSEMRTWVEKLFF TGTGCCAGCAGTGAGATGAGGACTTGGGTCGAAAAACTGTTTTTT
NA TRBJ1-1 TRBV7-9 TRBD1 CASTGTAIEAFF TGTGCCAGCACCGGGACAGCGATAGAAGCTTTCTTT
NA TRBJ2-1 TRBV11-1 TRBD1 CASSPGTGTYNEQFF TGTGCCAGCAGCCCCGGGACAGGGACCTACAATGAGCAGTTCTTC
once TRBJ2-1 TRBV28 TRBD2 CASSGTSGSNYNEQFF TGTGCCAGCAGTGGCACCAGCGGGAGCAACTACAATGAGCAGTTCTTC
once TRBJ2-5 TRBV24-1 NA CATSRDINQETQYF TGTGCCACCTCGCGTGACATCAACCAAGAGACCCAGTACTTC